The rows below give T cell receptor beta chains drawn from one sample of a study of shared clonotypes between healthy human individuals. Clones were sequenced by immunoSEQ multiplex PCR, and TCRdb holds only the in-frame ones, with some missing. The sample has around 510,000 clones, approximately 95% seen once. The specimen was naive CD4+ T cells sorted from blood. These receptor sequences come from a woman aged 30 to 39 in good health. CDR3s include the opening cysteine and the closing phenylalanine or tryptophan.

v_call	j_call	cdr3_aa
TRBV6-5	TRBJ2-2	CASSYKGAANTGELFF
TRBV5-6	TRBJ2-7	CASSLVSSGEYEQYF
TRBV5-5	TRBJ2-2	CASSPRGAQTGELFF
TRBV5-1	TRBJ2-7	CASSLTGYEQYF
TRBV7-9	TRBJ2-3	CASSLEASGSNTQYF
TRBV27	TRBJ1-1	CACAKQPDTEAFF
TRBV4-1	TRBJ2-3	CASSDPGQTRSTQYF
TRBV19	TRBJ1-6	CASSVRDRGDNSPLHF
TRBV5-1	TRBJ1-1	CASSLDGIRGAFF
TRBV11-3	TRBJ2-2	CASSSRPPGTGSTGELFF
TRBV11-2	TRBJ2-2	CASSLGLAGNTGELFF
TRBV23-1	TRBJ1-1	CASSQSVGSMNTEAFF
TRBV19	TRBJ1-5	CASSIRRSSNQPQHF
TRBV6-1	TRBJ2-3	CASSEVRGNTQYF
TRBV2	TRBJ1-1	CASSQRNTEAFF
TRBV18	TRBJ1-2	CASSQGFLGDYGYTF
TRBV5-4	TRBJ2-1	CASSLGGDSAYNEQFF